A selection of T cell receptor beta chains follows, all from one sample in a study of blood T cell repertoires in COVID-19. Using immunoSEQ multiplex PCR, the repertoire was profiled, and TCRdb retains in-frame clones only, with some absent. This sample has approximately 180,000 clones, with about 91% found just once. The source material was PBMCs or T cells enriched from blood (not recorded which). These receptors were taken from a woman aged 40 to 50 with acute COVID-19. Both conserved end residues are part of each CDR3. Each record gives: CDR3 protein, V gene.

CDR3: CASSLGALRDTQYF
V: TRBV5-1

CDR3: CASSNSGGVGDTQYF
V: TRBV28

CDR3: CASSSSTPTGELFF
V: TRBV16

CDR3: CASSLSLFGYNEQFF
V: TRBV11-2

CDR3: CASILQGPVAGEQFF
V: TRBV6-6

CDR3: CASSSNSYEQYF
V: TRBV11-3

CDR3: CASKSTGYEQYF
V: TRBV19

CDR3: CAWSVRATAGTQYF
V: TRBV30

CDR3: CAWSVSGVPVYEQYF
V: TRBV30

CDR3: CASSQATGTDTQYF
V: TRBV14

CDR3: CASSLVSGTGNTIYF
V: TRBV5-1

CDR3: CASSLFAGETQYF
V: TRBV11-3

CDR3: CASSQREGSQPQHF
V: TRBV4-1

CDR3: CASSLDGVRRPWANVLTF
V: TRBV7-8

CDR3: CASSGDSFYNEQFF
V: TRBV18

CDR3: CASSSQGVGSPLHF
V: TRBV5-6

CDR3: CASSSGGSGLAGVLHTDTQYF
V: TRBV19

CDR3: CSVANTEAFF
V: TRBV29-1

CDR3: CASSQGIRLNTEAFF
V: TRBV3-1/TRBV3-2

CDR3: CASSLGGGAAGELFF
V: TRBV7-2

CDR3: CASKQRDRGPVGNQPQHF
V: TRBV19

CDR3: CASSPQWTATDTQYF
V: TRBV27

CDR3: CASSRDGSLNTEAFF
V: TRBV19

CDR3: CASSPTLGPDTQYF
V: TRBV5-4

CDR3: CASSYGAGYGYTF
V: TRBV7-9

CDR3: CASTQGTGRRRQPQHF
V: TRBV19